The T cell receptor beta chain under discussion was sequenced for a study of blood T cells in healthy people across ages. From germline, CDR1 is SGHAT and CDR2 FQNNGV. The CDR3 is 15 residues long. The ends lost 5 bases at V and 5 bases at J; junction bases unmatched: 8. Next came a second PCR, run for about 6 to 11 cycles, which used a sample-barcoded 5' primer along with a J-beta primer mix. TCRdb re-analysed the 5' RACE reads in MiXCR, keeping a single row per CDR3 protein. The profile shows about 930,000 distinct CDR3 sequences, 25% to 35% of them singletons. This same sample was also taken into another study, of T cells of mothers and their children.

The sequencing sample was made of blood. V and J are TRBV11-2 and TRBJ1-4; the match to TRBD1 covers 7 bases. This clonotype originated in a woman aged 40 to 55 in good health. Written as DNA, the CDR3 is TGTGCCAGCAGCCCCGGGACAGTAACGAATGAAAAACTGTTTTTT. It yields the protein CASSPGTVTNEKLFF.